This entry lists 2 T cell receptor beta chains sequenced from one sample in a study of T-cell reconstitution after alpha-beta-depleted transplantation in children (dated by TCRdb to about 2016). The library relied on PCR. The instrument was an Illumina HiSeq 2500. To normalize quantification of the TCRbeta repertoire, the TCR libraries were built with molecular barcoding that relied on unique molecular identifiers. The public reads were reprocessed in TCRdb via fastp at Q25 and MiXCR, keeping in-frame beta chains. Merged by CDR3 protein, the rows form single entries marked with the most common genes and DNA. The sample records 190,000 or so distinct CDR3 sequences, approximately 6.6% of which are singletons. 3% to 3.5% of the sample lies in the top ten. Sequencing used PBMCs from the stem cell graft donor, obtained from the stem cell graft. All receptors come from a human donor who donated a stem cell graft to a child with Wiskott-Aldrich syndrome.

This chain joins TRBV5-1 and TRBJ2-3; TRBD2 agrees at 13 bases. Germline V gene data show CDR1 as SGHRS and CDR2 as YFSETQ. CDR3 length equals 17 residues. V lost 8 bases and J lost 4; bases outside the gene matches: 13. The CDR3: CASSLAGGPFFPDTQYF. The DNA for the CDR3 is TGCGCCAGTTCACTAGCGGGAGGGCCTTTTTTCCCAGATACGCAGTATTTT.

This clonotype was recorded many times. V is TRBV12-3 or TRBV12-4 and J is TRBJ1-2; TRBD1 might be the D (6 bases). CDR3 size: 15 residues. V was clipped by 6 bases and J by 1 base, with 15 bases between them. DNA for the CDR3: TGTGCCAGCAGGGCGGGGGCCAGGTTTAACTATGGCTACACCTTC. It yields the protein CASRAGARFNYGYTF.